This T cell receptor (beta chain) was observed in a study of cytomegalovirus exposure and HLA in healthy donors. Findings and limits, study-wide: Previous analysis showed most TCR beta V segments were productive about 90% or about 30% of the time.

CDR1 and CDR2 from the germline V gene are MRHNA and SNTAGT. The CDR3 has 13 residues. V lost 6 bases, J lost 8 bases, and 4 bases stayed unmatched. Note on this clone: Its antigen is currently unknown.

The PCR made use of 60 Vbeta and 13 Jbeta primers. TCRdb's table, derived via immunoSEQ multiplex PCR, lists solely in-frame clones and lacks some. The sample has 110,000 to 150,000 clones, roughly four fifths seen once. Nominally healthy donors provided the samples, though records likely missed some immune exposures. The chain uses TRBV6-4 and TRBJ2-1; the match to TRBD2 covers 10 bases. Sequenced: PBMCs. The TCR was taken from a woman aged 55 to 70 in good health and CMV-seropositive. The CDR3: CASRPSGSYEQFF. The CDR3 DNA reads as TGTGCCAGCAGACCTAGCGGGAGCTATGAGCAGTTCTTC.